These 5 T cell receptor beta chains share one sample of origin, sequenced in a study of blood T cells in healthy people across ages. The use of a sample-barcoded 5' primer and a J-beta primer mix characterized a second PCR of roughly 6 to 11 cycles. Via MiXCR, TCRdb re-called the 5' RACE reads, giving one row per CDR3 protein. The repertoire holds roughly 1,700,000 distinct CDR3 sequences, with 28% as singletons. Sequences were obtained from blood. Every receptor here comes from a woman aged 25 to 45 in good health.

This chain links TRBV7-9 with TRBJ2-1, with TRBD2 matching over 7 bases. Germline V gene lookup returns CDR1 SEHNR and CDR2 FQNEAQ (reference sequence). Unmatched junction bases numbered 11, after V lost 2 bases and J lost 4 bases. The CDR3 consists of 17 residues. CDR3 amino acids: CASSLPREASPYNEQFF. CDR3 DNA sequence: TGTGCCAGCAGCTTACCCCGGGAGGCCTCCCCGTACAATGAGCAGTTCTTC.

The V and J genes are TRBV29-1 and TRBJ1-1, with D perhaps TRBD1 (5 bases). Trimming stripped 1 base from V and 9 bases from J, with 15 bases between. The germline V gene has CDR1 SQVTM and CDR2 ANQGSEA. This CDR3 comprises 13 residues. The CDR3 reads CSVEAPDGGKAFF. In nucleotides, the CDR3 is TGCAGCGTTGAAGCCCCGGACGGGGGGAAAGCTTTCTTT.

This clonotype has only a few counts. The V and J genes are TRBV5-1 and TRBJ2-1; D is undetermined. Deletions cut 2 bases from V and 0 bases from J, with 12 bases between. CDR1 and CDR2 (germline): SGHRS, YFSETQ. CDR3 size: 16 residues. The CDR3 is CASSFTSSVSYNEQFF. As DNA, the CDR3 is TGCGCCAGCAGCTTTACTTCTAGTGTCTCCTACAATGAGCAGTTCTTC.

V usage is TRBV5-1 and J usage is TRBJ1-2; D perhaps matches TRBD1 (6 bases). Per germline, CDR1 SGHRS and CDR2 YFSETQ. This CDR3 is built from 18 residues. V was shortened by 3 bases and J by 0 bases, with 21 bases between the two germline ends. CDR3 sequence reads: CASSWTPLSGGTNYGYTF. The DNA of the CDR3 is TGCGCCAGCAGCTGGACCCCTTTGTCCGGGGGCACTAACTATGGCTACACCTTC.

At least ten counts were recorded for this clonotype. The gene calls are TRBV4-3 and TRBJ2-2; D may correspond to TRBD1 or TRBD2 (6 bases each). V shed 1 base and J shed 8 bases, with 20 bases lying between them. CDR1 and CDR2 from the germline V gene are LGHNA and YSLEER. CDR3 length: 17 amino acids. In DNA, the CDR3 is TGCGCCAGCAGCCAAGTTCTGGGTTGGGGGGCAGAAGGGGAGCTGTTTTTT. Amino acids: CASSQVLGWGAEGELFF.